This T cell receptor beta chain originates from a study of shared clonotypes between healthy human individuals. Some clones are missing from TCRdb's copy, which holds only in-frame ones; the method was immunoSEQ multiplex PCR. The sample consists of hundreds of thousands of clones, around 78% of them appearing once. Deletions cut 3 bases from V and 1 base from J, with 11 bases between. CDR3 length: 14 residues. Germline-derived CDR1 and CDR2 are SGHRS and YFSETQ. The genes are TRBV5-1 and TRBJ2-7; a weak D match, TRBD2 (6 bases). The TCR comes from a woman in her 30s in good health. Specimen: memory CD4+ T cells sorted from blood. The subset denotes: CD45RA-negative fraction. Here the CDR3 reads CASSSGTGSYEQYF. The CDR3 coding sequence is TGCGCCAGCAGCTCGGGGACTGGTTCCTACGAGCAGTACTTC.